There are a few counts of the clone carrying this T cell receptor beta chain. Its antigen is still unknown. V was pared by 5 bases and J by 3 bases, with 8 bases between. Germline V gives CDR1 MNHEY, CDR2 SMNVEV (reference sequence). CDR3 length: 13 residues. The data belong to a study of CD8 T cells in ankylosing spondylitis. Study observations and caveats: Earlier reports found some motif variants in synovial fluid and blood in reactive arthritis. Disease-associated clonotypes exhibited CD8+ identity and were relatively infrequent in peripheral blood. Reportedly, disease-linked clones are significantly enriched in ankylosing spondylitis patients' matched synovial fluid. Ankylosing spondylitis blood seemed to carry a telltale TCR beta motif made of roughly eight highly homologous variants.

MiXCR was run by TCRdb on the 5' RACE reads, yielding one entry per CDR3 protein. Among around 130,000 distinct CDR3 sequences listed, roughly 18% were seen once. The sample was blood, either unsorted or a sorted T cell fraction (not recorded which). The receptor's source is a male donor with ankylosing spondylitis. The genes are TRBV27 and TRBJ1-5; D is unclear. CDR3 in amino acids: CASSPSINQPQHF. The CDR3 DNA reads TGTGCCAGCAGTCCAAGTATCAATCAGCCCCAGCATTTT.